One TCR beta chain is described in this entry. Some clones are missing from TCRdb's copy, which holds only in-frame ones; the method was immunoSEQ multiplex PCR. The sample shows about 59,000 clones, 90% of them seen only once. These data come from a study of blood T cell repertoires in COVID-19. Study details: From T cells, B-cell-depleted T cells, or PBMCs came the material, which was cDNA or gDNA.

This CDR3 comprises 13 residues. Trimming removed 6 bases at V and 4 bases at J, with 9 bases between. Germline V gene sequence: CDR1 LGHDT, CDR2 YNNKEL (reference sequence). The chain joins TRBV3-1 (or the pseudogene TRBV3-2) to TRBJ2-2; D perhaps matches TRBD1 (6 bases). This TCR was recovered from a man at least 80 years old with acute or convalescent COVID-19. Material for sequencing was peripheral blood. DNA for the CDR3: TGTGCCAGCAGACAGGGCGGCACCGGGGAGCTGTTTTTT. It yields the protein CASRQGGTGELFF.